This is a list of T cell receptor beta chains from one sample in a study of OX40 agonist ivuxolimab in advanced cancers. TCRdb's copy holds only in-frame clones and misses some; the assay was immunoSEQ multiplex PCR. The table shows tens of thousands of clones, with roughly nine tenths occurring only once. Sequences were derived from CD4+ or CD8+ T cells sorted from blood, sampled in a trial of the OX40 agonist ivuxolimab. All receptors come from an adult with an advanced solid tumor such as melanoma, head and neck, liver or kidney cancer. Each CDR3 is given with its conserved first and last residue. The D gene is left open where the match is weak. The size of a clone is reported for some rows only, either as once, few or many, or as a class for expanded clones.

TRBV15	-	TRBJ2-2	-	TGTGCCACCAGCAGAGAGGTGGGGCAGGCCCGGGGGACCGGGGAGCTGTTTTTT	CATSREVGQARGTGELFF
TRBV4-1	-	TRBJ1-5	few	TGCGCCAGCAGCAAGTCGGCAGTGAGCAATCAGCCCCAGCATTTT	CASSKSAVSNQPQHF
TRBV6-4	-	TRBJ2-1	medium-sized	TGTGCCAGCAGTGTCACTAGTACCAGTGAGCAGTTCTTC	CASSVTSTSEQFF
TRBV28	-	TRBJ1-6	-	TGTGCCAGCAGTTTCCGGCTCTTTGGAAATTCACCCCTCCACTTT	CASSFRLFGNSPLHF
TRBV6-5	-	TRBJ2-7	-	TGTGCCAGCAGTTACTCTTGGACAGCGACCTACGAGCAGTACTTC	CASSYSWTATYEQYF
TRBV9	TRBD1	TRBJ2-7	-	TGTGCCAGCAGCGGACAGGGAACCGAGCAGTACTTC	CASSGQGTEQYF
TRBV5-6	TRBD2	TRBJ2-1	-	TGTGCCAGCAGCTTCCGGCTAGCGGGGGGAAAAATTGAGCAGTTCTTC	CASSFRLAGGKIEQFF
TRBV10-1	-	TRBJ2-1	-	TGCGCCAGCAGTGACTACAGCTCCTACAATGAGCAGTTCTTC	CASSDYSSYNEQFF
TRBV5-4	TRBD1	TRBJ2-7	-	TGTGCCAATTCGGAACAGGGGGTGTTCGAGCAGTACTTC	CANSEQGVFEQYF
TRBV6-4	-	TRBJ2-1	-	TGTGCCAGCAGTCCGGGACCCCGAGGGTATGAGCAGTTCTTC	CASSPGPRGYEQFF
TRBV15	-	TRBJ2-1	-	TGTGCCACCACTCCGGACCCGGCGTTTAACAATGAGCAGTTCTTC	CATTPDPAFNNEQFF
TRBV27	-	TRBJ1-2	-	TGTGCCAGCAGTTTATCCCTCGGGGCCTATGGCTACACCTTC	CASSLSLGAYGYTF
TRBV7-7	-	TRBJ2-1	-	TGTGCTAGCAGCTTAACACAGGGAATTGGGGATGAGCAGTTCTTC	CASSLTQGIGDEQFF
TRBV27	-	TRBJ2-2	-	TGTGCCAGCATGGACGCCAGCGGGGAGCTGTTTTTT	CASMDASGELFF
TRBV11-3	-	TRBJ1-1	-	TGTGCCAGCAGCCCCGGTGGGCTTAACACTGAAGCTTTCTTT	CASSPGGLNTEAFF